A selection of T cell receptor beta chains follows, all from one sample in a study of regulatory T cells in long-lasting Graves disease. MiXCR, run by TCRdb on the multiplex PCR reads, gives a single entry per CDR3 protein. The sample contains around 450,000 distinct CDR3 sequences, 15% of which appear only once. The data were also submitted as part of a second study, on T cells in Graves' hyperthyroidism and ophthalmopathy.

The source was peripheral blood mononuclear cells (PBMCs), collected at new diagnosis, from a patient treated with antithyroid drugs. The receptors originated from a woman aged 40-49 years with Graves disease. CDR3s include the opening cysteine and the closing phenylalanine or tryptophan. D genes are given only for firm matches. Clone size is not always given. Where it is, it says once, few, many or a class for expanded clones.

V gene: TRBV7-3
J gene: TRBJ2-1
clone size: many
D gene: TRBD2
CDR3 DNA: TGTGCCAGCAGCTTATTCGCGGGAGGGCCACGTGAGCAGTTCTTC
CDR3 protein: CASSLFAGGPREQFF

V gene: TRBV20-1
J gene: TRBJ2-6
clone size: many
D gene: -
CDR3 DNA: TGCAGTGCTACAGTTCCTTCTGGGGCCAACGTCCTGACTTTC
CDR3 protein: CSATVPSGANVLTF

V gene: TRBV2
J gene: TRBJ2-5
clone size: many
D gene: -
CDR3 DNA: TGTGCCAGCAGGTCCAGAGAGACCCAGTACTTC
CDR3 protein: CASRSRETQYF

V gene: TRBV20-1
J gene: TRBJ1-2
clone size: -
D gene: -
CDR3 DNA: TGCAGTGCAGAACCGGACACAAACTATGGCTACACCTTC
CDR3 protein: CSAEPDTNYGYTF

V gene: TRBV27
J gene: TRBJ2-1
clone size: -
D gene: -
CDR3 DNA: TGTGCCAGCAGTTTTACAGCCTACAATGAGCAGTTCTTC
CDR3 protein: CASSFTAYNEQFF

V gene: TRBV13
J gene: TRBJ1-1
clone size: many
D gene: -
CDR3 DNA: TGTGCCAGCAGCTCACGGGTTGTACTGGGTGCTTTCTTT
CDR3 protein: CASSSRVVLGAFF

V gene: TRBV7-9
J gene: TRBJ2-7
clone size: many
D gene: -
CDR3 DNA: TGTGCCAGCAGCTTAGCGGTTGCGGGTGAGCAGTACTTC
CDR3 protein: CASSLAVAGEQYF

V gene: TRBV27
J gene: TRBJ2-3
clone size: many
D gene: -
CDR3 DNA: TGTGCCAGCAGCCCTGTCCCGGACAGCTACACAGATACGCAGTATTTT
CDR3 protein: CASSPVPDSYTDTQYF

V gene: TRBV5-1
J gene: TRBJ2-7
clone size: -
D gene: -
CDR3 DNA: TGCGCCAGCAGCGAGGGGATGCAAGGCGAGCAGTACTTC
CDR3 protein: CASSEGMQGEQYF

V gene: TRBV7-3
J gene: TRBJ2-1
clone size: many
D gene: TRBD2
CDR3 DNA: TGTGCCAGCAGCGCATCGTCCGGGCTAGCGGGAGGGCATGAGCAGTTCTTC
CDR3 protein: CASSASSGLAGGHEQFF

V gene: TRBV15
J gene: TRBJ2-1
clone size: many
D gene: TRBD2
CDR3 DNA: TGTGCCACAGACGGTTCTGGCGGGGGGCGGTTCTTC
CDR3 protein: CATDGSGGGRFF

V gene: TRBV24-1
J gene: TRBJ2-1
clone size: few
D gene: -
CDR3 DNA: TGTGCCACCAGTGGTCGCCGCCAGAACAATGAGCAGTTCTTC
CDR3 protein: CATSGRRQNNEQFF

V gene: TRBV6-2/TRBV6-3
J gene: TRBJ1-5
clone size: few
D gene: -
CDR3 DNA: TGTGCCAGCAGTATAGCTGGGCAGCCCCAGCATTTT
CDR3 protein: CASSIAGQPQHF

V gene: TRBV11-2
J gene: TRBJ2-2
clone size: -
D gene: TRBD1
CDR3 DNA: TGTGCCAGCAGCTCCCGAACCGGGACAGGGGGGACCGGGGAGCTGTTTTTT
CDR3 protein: CASSSRTGTGGTGELFF

V gene: TRBV28
J gene: TRBJ2-7
clone size: many
D gene: -
CDR3 DNA: TGTGCCAGCAGTTTGATGCGCTCCTACGAGCAGTACTTC
CDR3 protein: CASSLMRSYEQYF

V gene: TRBV5-4
J gene: TRBJ2-7
clone size: few
D gene: TRBD2
CDR3 DNA: TGTGCCAGCAGCTCGCCCGGGACTAGCCCTTCCGAGCAGTACTTC
CDR3 protein: CASSSPGTSPSEQYF

V gene: TRBV4-1
J gene: TRBJ2-3
clone size: few
D gene: -
CDR3 DNA: TGCGCCAGCAGCTACCTAGGGGGGCGCCTTTCAGATACGCAGTATTTT
CDR3 protein: CASSYLGGRLSDTQYF

V gene: TRBV24-1
J gene: TRBJ2-5
clone size: many
D gene: TRBD2
CDR3 DNA: TGTGCCACCAGTACGGGACTAGCGGGAGCAGAGACCCAGTACTTC
CDR3 protein: CATSTGLAGAETQYF

V gene: TRBV11-2
J gene: TRBJ1-1
clone size: many
D gene: TRBD1
CDR3 DNA: TGTGCCAGCAGCAGACAGGGATACACTGAAGCTTTCTTT
CDR3 protein: CASSRQGYTEAFF

V gene: TRBV7-2
J gene: TRBJ2-1
clone size: many
D gene: TRBD2
CDR3 DNA: TGTGCCAGCAGCCCAATAGCGGGAGCGATGAACAATGAGCAGTTCTTC
CDR3 protein: CASSPIAGAMNNEQFF

V gene: TRBV6-7
J gene: TRBJ2-7
clone size: few
D gene: -
CDR3 DNA: TGTGCCAGCAGTTACTCTGGGCGGACTACCACCTACGAGCAGTACTTC
CDR3 protein: CASSYSGRTTTYEQYF

V gene: TRBV12-3/TRBV12-4
J gene: TRBJ2-7
clone size: many
D gene: TRBD2
CDR3 DNA: TGTGCCAGCAGTTTTCTAGCGGAGAGTACCGAGCAGTACTTC
CDR3 protein: CASSFLAESTEQYF

V gene: TRBV30
J gene: TRBJ2-1
clone size: few
D gene: TRBD2
CDR3 DNA: TGTGCCTGGAGTGTACTTCCAGCGGGAGGCAATGAGCAGTTCTTC
CDR3 protein: CAWSVLPAGGNEQFF

V gene: TRBV28
J gene: TRBJ1-5
clone size: -
D gene: -
CDR3 DNA: TGTGCCAGCAGTTTAGGACAGACTTATCAGCCCCAGCATTTT
CDR3 protein: CASSLGQTYQPQHF

V gene: TRBV19
J gene: TRBJ1-2
clone size: many
D gene: -
CDR3 DNA: TGTGCCAGCACGGGAGGCTATGGCTACACCTTC
CDR3 protein: CASTGGYGYTF

V gene: TRBV18
J gene: TRBJ1-2
clone size: many
D gene: TRBD1
CDR3 DNA: TGTGCCAGCTCACCACCGACGGACAGGGCGGTCGATGGCTACACCTTC
CDR3 protein: CASSPPTDRAVDGYTF

V gene: TRBV12-3/TRBV12-4
J gene: TRBJ1-5
clone size: many
D gene: -
CDR3 DNA: TGTGCCAGCACCGAGGGGGGGCAGCCCCAGCATTTT
CDR3 protein: CASTEGGQPQHF

V gene: TRBV7-9
J gene: TRBJ2-1
clone size: -
D gene: -
CDR3 DNA: TGTGCCAGCAGCATAACGTACCCTGCCCGCCAGGGCTCCTACAATGAGCAGTTCTTC
CDR3 protein: CASSITYPARQGSYNEQFF

V gene: TRBV2
J gene: TRBJ1-5
clone size: -
D gene: TRBD1
CDR3 DNA: TGTGCCAGCAGTGAGACCAGGGGGGGTGGAACCCAGCATTTT
CDR3 protein: CASSETRGGGTQHF

V gene: TRBV30
J gene: TRBJ2-7
clone size: many
D gene: -
CDR3 DNA: TGTGCCTGGAGTGTACTAGGCCTGCTAGGGACCAAAAGCTCCTACGAGCAGTACTTC
CDR3 protein: CAWSVLGLLGTKSSYEQYF

V gene: TRBV6-1
J gene: TRBJ2-7
clone size: few
D gene: TRBD2
CDR3 DNA: TGTGCCAGCAGTCACGCGCGGACTAGCGGGAGCCGGGAGCAGTACTTC
CDR3 protein: CASSHARTSGSREQYF

V gene: TRBV18
J gene: TRBJ2-2
clone size: many
D gene: TRBD1
CDR3 DNA: TGTGCCAGCTCAACCGGGACAGCTACGAACACCGGGGAGCTGTTTTTT
CDR3 protein: CASSTGTATNTGELFF

V gene: TRBV5-6
J gene: TRBJ2-5
clone size: -
D gene: -
CDR3 DNA: TGTGCCAGCAGCTCCGCTCCCCGGGGAGAAGAGACCCAGTACTTC
CDR3 protein: CASSSAPRGEETQYF

V gene: TRBV7-2
J gene: TRBJ1-1
clone size: many
D gene: -
CDR3 DNA: TGTGCCAGCAGCGCGCGGCAGGTTGCTGGGAACACTGAAGCTTTCTTT
CDR3 protein: CASSARQVAGNTEAFF

V gene: TRBV5-4
J gene: TRBJ2-5
clone size: -
D gene: -
CDR3 DNA: TGTGCCAGCAGCTACGGGCAGGGCGGAAAGACCCAGTACTTC
CDR3 protein: CASSYGQGGKTQYF

V gene: TRBV11-2
J gene: TRBJ2-3
clone size: many
D gene: -
CDR3 DNA: TGTGCCAGCAGCGAAGGGGACGGAGTGACAGATACGCAGTATTTT
CDR3 protein: CASSEGDGVTDTQYF

V gene: TRBV11-3
J gene: TRBJ2-7
clone size: many
D gene: -
CDR3 DNA: TGTGCCAGCAGCTTAACGGTCGTGGGGAAGAAACGTTCTTACGAGCAGTACTTC
CDR3 protein: CASSLTVVGKKRSYEQYF

V gene: TRBV19
J gene: TRBJ2-3
clone size: many
D gene: -
CDR3 DNA: TGTGCCAGTAGTAGGGGACGGCGCACAGATACGCAGTATTTT
CDR3 protein: CASSRGRRTDTQYF

V gene: TRBV20-1
J gene: TRBJ1-4
clone size: few
D gene: -
CDR3 DNA: TGCAGTGCTAGAGAGTGGCAAAACGCTAATGAAAAACTGTTTTTT
CDR3 protein: CSAREWQNANEKLFF

V gene: TRBV10-3
J gene: TRBJ1-2
clone size: many
D gene: -
CDR3 DNA: TGTGCCATCAACGAGGGACCCAACTATGGCTACACCTTC
CDR3 protein: CAINEGPNYGYTF

V gene: TRBV20-1
J gene: TRBJ2-5
clone size: many
D gene: -
CDR3 DNA: TGCAGTGCCCCGGGACAACAACAAGAGACCCAGTACTTC
CDR3 protein: CSAPGQQQETQYF

V gene: TRBV7-6
J gene: TRBJ2-5
clone size: many
D gene: -
CDR3 DNA: TGTGCCAGCAGCTTGGTACACAAAGAGACCCAGTACTTC
CDR3 protein: CASSLVHKETQYF

V gene: TRBV28
J gene: TRBJ2-7
clone size: many
D gene: TRBD2
CDR3 DNA: TGTGCCAGCCAAAACCGCGGGGGGGACTACTCCTACGAGCAGTACTTC
CDR3 protein: CASQNRGGDYSYEQYF

V gene: TRBV5-6
J gene: TRBJ2-7
clone size: -
D gene: -
CDR3 DNA: TGTGCCAGCAGCTTGGCCGGTCAGGGTTTTATCAACGAGCAGTACTTC
CDR3 protein: CASSLAGQGFINEQYF

V gene: TRBV3-1
J gene: TRBJ1-2
clone size: -
D gene: -
CDR3 DNA: TGTGCCAGCAGCCAAATAGGGCCCTCAGGCTATGGCTACACCTTC
CDR3 protein: CASSQIGPSGYGYTF

V gene: TRBV15
J gene: TRBJ2-1
clone size: many
D gene: -
CDR3 DNA: TGTGCCACCAGCAGAGATCTAGATGAGCAGTTCTTC
CDR3 protein: CATSRDLDEQFF

V gene: TRBV27
J gene: TRBJ1-2
clone size: many
D gene: -
CDR3 DNA: TGTGCCAGCAGTTTATCGTGGCTACAAAAGGGTTACTATGGCTACACCTTC
CDR3 protein: CASSLSWLQKGYYGYTF

V gene: TRBV12-3/TRBV12-4
J gene: TRBJ1-6
clone size: -
D gene: -
CDR3 DNA: TGTGCCAGCAGTTCCCCGGGACCAAATTCACCCCTCCACTTT
CDR3 protein: CASSSPGPNSPLHF

V gene: TRBV6-2/TRBV6-3
J gene: TRBJ2-1
clone size: many
D gene: -
CDR3 DNA: TGTGCCAGCAGAAAGACTGGAGACAATGAGCAGTTCTTC
CDR3 protein: CASRKTGDNEQFF

V gene: TRBV12-3/TRBV12-4
J gene: TRBJ2-7
clone size: -
D gene: TRBD1
CDR3 DNA: TGTGTCAGCAGAACAACCCGGGACAGGAGCTACGAGCAGTACTTC
CDR3 protein: CVSRTTRDRSYEQYF